This is a list of T cell receptor beta chains from one sample in a study of T cells in Graves' hyperthyroidism and ophthalmopathy. TCRdb ran MiXCR on the multiplex PCR reads and lists one entry per CDR3 protein. The top ten clones hold under 15% of a sample with hundreds of thousands of distinct CDR3 sequences, about 14% of them seen once. The sequenced material came from blood. These receptors were obtained from a woman between 50 and 59 years old with Graves' ophthalmopathy. Both conserved end residues are part of each CDR3. A D gene is named only where the DNA matches it firmly. Part of the rows lack a size; the others show once, few, many or a class for expanded clones.

V: TRBV20-1; size: few; D: TRBD1; J: TRBJ2-5; CDR3: CSARGPRDREETQYF; DNA: TGCAGTGCTAGAGGCCCCCGGGACAGGGAAGAGACCCAGTACTTC
V: TRBV5-6; size: many; D: NA; J: TRBJ2-5; CDR3: CASSLGGQGQYF; DNA: TGTGCCAGCAGCTTGGGCGGGCAGGGCCAGTACTTC
V: TRBV28; size: few; D: NA; J: TRBJ1-2; CDR3: CASSLLAASSYGYTF; DNA: TGTGCCAGCAGTTTACTAGCAGCATCCAGCTATGGCTACACCTTC
V: TRBV18; size: many; D: NA; J: TRBJ2-1; CDR3: CASSPRATSGNEQFF; DNA: TGTGCCAGCTCACCACGGGCCACCTCTGGCAATGAGCAGTTCTTC
V: TRBV12-3/TRBV12-4; size: many; D: NA; J: TRBJ1-1; CDR3: CASSPGRGQTEAFF; DNA: TGTGCCAGCAGCCCCGGAAGGGGCCAAACTGAAGCTTTCTTT
V: TRBV2; size: NA; D: TRBD1; J: TRBJ2-1; CDR3: CASRQGAPSYNEQFF; DNA: TGTGCCAGCAGGCAGGGGGCCCCTTCCTACAATGAGCAGTTCTTC
V: TRBV3-1; size: NA; D: NA; J: TRBJ2-5; CDR3: CASGQLRVASAYQETQYF; DNA: TGTGCCAGCGGCCAGCTCCGAGTAGCGAGCGCGTACCAAGAGACCCAGTACTTC
V: TRBV7-8; size: many; D: TRBD2; J: TRBJ2-1; CDR3: CASSLLAGGDNEQFF; DNA: TGTGCCAGCAGCTTACTAGCGGGAGGGGACAATGAGCAGTTCTTC
V: TRBV28; size: many; D: NA; J: TRBJ1-6; CDR3: CASRLRIANRENSPLHF; DNA: TGTGCCAGCAGGCTTCGAATCGCCAACAGGGAAAATTCACCCCTCCACTTT
V: TRBV20-1; size: many; D: NA; J: TRBJ2-3; CDR3: CSARDAGRGTDTQYF; DNA: TGCAGTGCTAGAGATGCAGGTAGAGGGACAGATACGCAGTATTTT
V: TRBV20-1; size: NA; D: NA; J: TRBJ2-3; CDR3: CSARITVRSPSGTDTQYF; DNA: TGCAGTGCTAGAATCACGGTCAGGTCCCCGTCGGGCACAGATACGCAGTATTTT